The 17 T cell receptor beta chains in this list originate from one sample, sequenced in a study of blood T cells in healthy people across ages. Combining a sample-barcoded 5' primer with a J-beta primer mix, a second PCR ran for roughly 7 to 12 cycles. Via MiXCR, TCRdb re-called the 5' RACE reads, giving one row per CDR3 protein. The table lists about 1.4 million distinct CDR3 sequences, 59% of them singletons. The specimen was blood. The receptors come from a man aged 18-30 years in good health.

This clonotype was detected once. The chain employs TRBV6-2 or TRBV6-3 and TRBJ1-5; D ambiguous. Trimming took off 0 bases at V and 6 bases at J, with 15 bases between the two ends. CDR1 is MNHEY, CDR2 SVGEGT, per germline. CDR3 length: 16 amino acids. CDR3 amino acids: CASSYSEGIGRQPQHF. The CDR3 DNA reads as TGTGCCAGCAGTTACTCTGAGGGAATAGGCCGTCAGCCCCAGCATTTT.

The chain combines TRBV3-1 with TRBJ2-2; 9 positions match TRBD2. V lost 0 bases and J lost 3; bases outside the gene matches: 8. CDR3 length equals 18 residues. Germline-derived CDR1 and CDR2 are LGHDT and YNNKEL (reference sequence). The CDR3 DNA reads TGTGCCAGCAGCCAAGATTTGACTAGCGGATCCTACACCGGGGAGCTGTTTTTT. Protein: CASSQDLTSGSYTGELFF.

V gene TRBV4-3 combines with J gene TRBJ2-4; 7 nucleotides line up with TRBD1. Germline CDR1 is LGHNA and CDR2 is YSLEER. The CDR3 consists of 17 residues. The trim removed 1 base at V and 3 bases at J, leaving 9 bases unmatched. The CDR3 region has the DNA TGCGCCAGCAGCCAAGGTTACTACAGGGGCGACAAAAACATTCAGTACTTC. This gives the protein CASSQGYYRGDKNIQYF.

This clonotype was seen a handful of times. V usage is TRBV7-9 and J usage is TRBJ2-4; perhaps TRBD1 as D (5 bases). The J call could be wrong; TRBJ2-7 is a better fit for the DNA end. The CDR3 extends over 13 amino acids. From germline, CDR1 is SEHNR and CDR2 FQNEAQ (reference sequence). The DNA for the CDR3 is TGTGCCAGCAGGATCGACAGAGCCTACGAGCAGTACTTC. Residues: CASRIDRAYEQYF.

The rearrangement joins TRBV20-1 to TRBJ2-5; a possible D gene is TRBD2 (5 bases). The J call may not be correct, given that the DNA end is closer to TRBJ2-7. In germline, CDR1 is DFQATT, CDR2 SNEGSKA (reference sequence). The CDR3 is 14 residues long. In DNA, the CDR3 is TGCAGTGCTAGAGGCGGGCTAAACCACGGCGAGCAGTACTTC. It codes for CSARGGLNHGEQYF.

This sequence joins TRBV7-2 and TRBJ1-2; no firm D call. The V end was cut by 7 bases, the J end by 5 bases, with 5 bases between. CDR3 length equals 10 residues. From germline, CDR1 is SGHTA and CDR2 FQGNSA. The CDR3 coding sequence is TGTGCCAGCACGAGTTATGGCTACACCTTC. This gives the protein CASTSYGYTF.

The genes are TRBV9 and TRBJ2-1; D is tentatively TRBD1 or TRBD2 (5 bases each). Germline CDR1 reads SGDLS; CDR2 reads YYNGEE. Trimming removed 0 bases from V and 4 bases from J, with 11 bases in between. The CDR3 extends over 15 amino acids. CDR3 coding DNA: TGTGCCAGCAGCGTAGCCGGGGCGAAGTACAATGAGCAGTTCTTC. Translation: CASSVAGAKYNEQFF.

The rearrangement links TRBV10-3 to TRBJ2-7, with TRBD2 matching 9 bases. The junction had 11 bases not matched to a gene; V was cut back by 4 bases and J by 4 bases. Germline assignment: CDR1 ENHRY and CDR2 SYGVKD. The CDR3 extends over 16 amino acids. The CDR3, as DNA: TGTGCCATCAGTGGGGGCCTTAGCGGGAGTAATTACGAGCAGTACTTC. Its translation is CAISGGLSGSNYEQYF.

This clonotype was detected only a few times. The chain is built from TRBV5-6 and TRBJ2-5; TRBD2 agrees at 7 bases. The germline V gene encodes CDR1 SGHDT and CDR2 YYEEEE. The junction had 8 bases not matched to a gene; V was cut back by 3 bases and J by 0 bases. This CDR3 has 16 residues. The CDR3 coding sequence is TGTGCCAGCAGCTCCTACGGGGCGGGAGACCAAGAGACCCAGTACTTC. Translating it yields CASSSYGAGDQETQYF. The full variable domain, with the rest looked up from reference TRBV5-6 and TRBJ2-5, is DAGVTQSPTHLIKTRGQQVTLRCSPKSGHDTVSWYQQALGQGPQFIFQYYEEEERQRGNFPDRFSGHQFPNYSSELNVNALLLGDSALYLCASSSYGAGDQETQYFGPGTRLLVL.

V is TRBV5-1 and J is TRBJ2-6; 7 bases align to TRBD1. This CDR3 has 18 residues. From germline, CDR1 is SGHRS and CDR2 YFSETQ. The junction had 9 bases not matched to a gene; V was cut back by 3 bases and J by 0 bases. The CDR3 loop reads CASSYNFNRGSGANVLTF. Written as DNA, the CDR3 is TGCGCCAGCAGCTACAATTTCAACAGGGGCTCTGGGGCCAACGTCCTGACTTTC.

The V call is TRBV4-3, the J call TRBJ2-7; 7 bases match TRBD1. Germline V gives CDR1 LGHNA, CDR2 YSLEER. Trimming at V came to 0 bases and at J to 2 bases, leaving 7 bases not matched to a gene. CDR3 size: 16 residues. The CDR3, as DNA: TGCGCCAGCAGCCAAGATAGTGGGGACAGAGCCTACGAGCAGTACTTC. Its protein is CASSQDSGDRAYEQYF.

The chain has TRBV7-2 and TRBJ2-4; D possibly corresponds to TRBD2 (7 bases). Trimming stripped 2 bases from V and 7 bases from J, with 21 bases between. The CDR3 has 17 residues. Germline assignment: CDR1 SGHTA and CDR2 FQGNSA. CDR3 loop: CASSLPLRGPPMNIQYF. CDR3 nucleotide sequence: TGTGCCAGCAGCTTACCCTTGCGGGGGCCCCCAATGAACATTCAGTACTTC.

The rearrangement uses TRBV30 and TRBJ1-2; D not resolved. This CDR3 has 11 residues. With 8 bases removed from V and 8 bases from J, the gap between germline ends came to 15 bases. Germline CDR1 is GTSNPN and CDR2 is SVGIG (reference sequence). In DNA form, the CDR3 reads TGTGCCAGTGTTCAAAGCGACGGCTACACCTTC. Its protein product is CASVQSDGYTF.

The chain couples TRBV7-2 to TRBJ2-1; 9 nucleotides line up with TRBD2. The CDR3 is made up of 16 amino acids. V lost 0 bases, J lost 4 bases, and 4 bases stayed unmatched. Germline values: CDR1 SGHTA, CDR2 FQGNSA. Here the CDR3 reads CASSLALAGMYNEQFF. Here the CDR3 DNA reads TGTGCCAGCAGCTTAGCCCTAGCGGGGATGTACAATGAGCAGTTCTTC.

V usage is TRBV13 and J usage is TRBJ2-3, with 10 nucleotides matching TRBD2. The CDR3 has 20 amino acids. V lost 5 bases and J lost 6; bases outside the gene matches: 23. The germline V gene has CDR1 PRHDT and CDR2 FYEKMQ (reference sequence). The CDR3, as DNA: TGTGCCAGCAGCCAAGCCCGGGAATCAAACTGGCTAGCGGGGGCGGATACGCAGTATTTT. Its protein is CASSQARESNWLAGADTQYF.

The rearrangement joins TRBV5-1 to TRBJ2-7, with D unclear. This CDR3 is 13 amino acids long. Germline V CDR1 and CDR2: SGHRS, YFSETQ. V was cut by 3 bases and J by 3 bases, with 10 bases left in between. The DNA of the CDR3 is TGCGCCAGCAGCTCTGAGGAAAGCTACGAGCAGTACTTC. Protein: CASSSEESYEQYF. The entire variable domain, with the rest obtained from reference TRBV5-1 and TRBJ2-7, is as follows: KAGVTQTPRYLIKTRGQQVTLSCSPISGHRSVSWYQQTPGQGLQFLFEYFSETQRNKGNFPGRFSGRQFSNSRSEMNVSTLELGDSALYLCASSSEESYEQYFGPGTRLTVT.

With regard to this clonotype: A read error may account for a junction end that differs from germline. V gene TRBV24-1 combines with J gene TRBJ1-1, with 7 bases aligning to TRBD1. This CDR3 region has 12 residues. CDR1 is KGHDR, CDR2 SFDVKD, per germline. DNA for the CDR3: TGTGTCACCAGTGAGGTGGGACAGAAAGCTTTCTTT. Its protein is CVTSEVGQKAFF.